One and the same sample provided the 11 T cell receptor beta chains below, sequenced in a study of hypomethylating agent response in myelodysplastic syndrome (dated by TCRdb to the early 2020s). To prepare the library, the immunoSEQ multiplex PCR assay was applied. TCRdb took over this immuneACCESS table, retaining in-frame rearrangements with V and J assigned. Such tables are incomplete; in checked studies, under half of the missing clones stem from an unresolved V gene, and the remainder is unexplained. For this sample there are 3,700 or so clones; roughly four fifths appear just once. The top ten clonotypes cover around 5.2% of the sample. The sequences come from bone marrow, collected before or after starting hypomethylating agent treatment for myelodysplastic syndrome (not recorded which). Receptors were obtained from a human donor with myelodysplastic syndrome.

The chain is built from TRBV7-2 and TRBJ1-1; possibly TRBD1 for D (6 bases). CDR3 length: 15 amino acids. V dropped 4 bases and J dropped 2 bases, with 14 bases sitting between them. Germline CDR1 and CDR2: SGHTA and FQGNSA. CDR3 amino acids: CASSSRLGTNTEAFF. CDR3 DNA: TGTGCCAGCAGCTCCAGACTGGGGACAAACACTGAAGCTTTCTTT.

This chain's CDR3 is CASGTQTGGMYTGELFF. The CDR3 DNA follows: TGTGCTAGTGGTACCCAAACAGGGGGGATGTACACCGGGGAGCTGTTTTTT. The chain joins TRBV12-5 to TRBJ2-2, with TRBD1 identical over 8 bases. The J segment lost 3 bases and the V segment lost 5 bases, leaving 11 bases of the junction unmatched. Germline values: CDR1 LGHNT, CDR2 FRNRAP. There are 17 residues in the CDR3.

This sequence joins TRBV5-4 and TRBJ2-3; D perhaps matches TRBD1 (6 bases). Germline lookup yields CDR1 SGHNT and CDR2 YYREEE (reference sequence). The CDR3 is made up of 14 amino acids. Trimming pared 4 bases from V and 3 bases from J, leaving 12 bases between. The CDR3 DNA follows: TGTGCCAGCAGCCCGGGACAAAGAACAGATACGCAGTATTTT. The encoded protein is CASSPGQRTDTQYF.

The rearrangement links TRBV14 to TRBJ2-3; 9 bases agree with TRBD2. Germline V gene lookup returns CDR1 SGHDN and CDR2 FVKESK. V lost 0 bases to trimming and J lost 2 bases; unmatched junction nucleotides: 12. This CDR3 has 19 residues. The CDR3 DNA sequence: TGTGCCAGCAGCCAAGATGGGGTAAGGGCGGGAGGGGCCACAGATACGCAGTATTTT. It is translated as CASSQDGVRAGGATDTQYF.

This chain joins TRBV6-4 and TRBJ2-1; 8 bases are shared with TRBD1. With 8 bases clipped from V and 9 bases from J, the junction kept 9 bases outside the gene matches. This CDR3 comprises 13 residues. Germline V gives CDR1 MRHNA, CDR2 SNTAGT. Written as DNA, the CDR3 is TGTGCCAGCGCAGAGACAGGGGTCAGTGAGCAGTTCTTC. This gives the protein CASAETGVSEQFF.

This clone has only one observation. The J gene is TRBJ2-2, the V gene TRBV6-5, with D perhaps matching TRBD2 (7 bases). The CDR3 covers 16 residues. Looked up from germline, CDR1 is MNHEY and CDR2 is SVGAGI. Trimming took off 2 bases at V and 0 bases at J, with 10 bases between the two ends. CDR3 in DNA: TGTGCCAGCAGTTACCTCGGGGGGCCGAACACCGGGGAGCTGTTTTTT. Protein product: CASSYLGGPNTGELFF.

The CDR3 is CASSLVSGLLREQYF. The DNA for the CDR3 is TGTGCCAGCAGCTTGGTCTCAGGACTTCTACGGGAGCAGTACTTC. J is TRBJ2-7 and V is TRBV5-6, with a tentative D call TRBD2 (5 bases). Trimming removed 0 bases at V and 7 bases at J, with 17 bases between. Germline loops: CDR1 SGHDT, CDR2 YYEEEE. This CDR3 contains 15 residues. Together with reference TRBV5-6 and TRBJ2-7, the CDR3 gives the full variable domain: DAGVTQSPTHLIKTRGQQVTLRCSPKSGHDTVSWYQQALGQGPQFIFQYYEEEERQRGNFPDRFSGHQFPNYSSELNVNALLLGDSALYLCASSLVSGLLREQYFGPGTRLTVT.

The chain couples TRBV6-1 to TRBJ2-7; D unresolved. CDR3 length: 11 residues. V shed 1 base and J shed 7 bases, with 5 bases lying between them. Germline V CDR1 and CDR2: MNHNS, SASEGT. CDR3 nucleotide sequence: TGTGCCAGCAGTGAAGTTCGAGAGCAGTACTTC. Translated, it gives CASSEVREQYF.

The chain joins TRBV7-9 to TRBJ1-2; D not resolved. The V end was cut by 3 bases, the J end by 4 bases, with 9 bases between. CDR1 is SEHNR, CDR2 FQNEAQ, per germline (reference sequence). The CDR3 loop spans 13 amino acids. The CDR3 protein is CASSFYDGYGYTF. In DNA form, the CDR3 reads TGTGCCAGCAGCTTTTATGACGGCTATGGCTACACCTTC.

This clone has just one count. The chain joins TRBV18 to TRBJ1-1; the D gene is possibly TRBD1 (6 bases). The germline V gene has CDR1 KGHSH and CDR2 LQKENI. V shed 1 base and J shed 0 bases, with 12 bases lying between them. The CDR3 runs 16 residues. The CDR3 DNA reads TGTGCCAGCTCACCACGTTTCACAGGGATGAACACTGAAGCTTTCTTT. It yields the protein CASSPRFTGMNTEAFF. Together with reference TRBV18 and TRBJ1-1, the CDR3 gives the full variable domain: NAGVMQNPRHLVRRRGQEARLRCSPMKGHSHVYWYRQLPEEGLKFMVYLQKENIIDESGMPKERFSAEFPKEGPSILRIQQVVRGDSAAYFCASSPRFTGMNTEAFFGQGTRLTVV.

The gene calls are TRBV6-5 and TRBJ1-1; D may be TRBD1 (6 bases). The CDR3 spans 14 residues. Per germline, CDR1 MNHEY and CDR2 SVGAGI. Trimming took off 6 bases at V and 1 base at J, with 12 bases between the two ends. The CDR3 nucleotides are TGTGCCAGCAGCCTGGACAGCCCGAACACTGAAGCTTTCTTT. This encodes CASSLDSPNTEAFF.